This T cell receptor (beta chain) was recorded in a study of shared clonotypes between healthy human individuals. Findings and caveats of the study: It was expected that sequencing depth would affect clonotype sharing among donors.

The CDR3 sequence is 14 residues long. Trimming took 0 bases from V and 2 from J, leaving 8 bases between them. CDR1 is MNHEY and CDR2 is SVGAGI in the germline V gene. In regard to this clone: Its specificity is not known. The same CDR3 also results from other DNA sequences found in this sample.

Naive CD8 populations comprised CD45RO-negative cells positively selected for CCR7, excluding terminally differentiated effector memory CD45RA+ cells. Clones were read by immunoSEQ multiplex PCR, and TCRdb kept only the in-frame ones, dropping some. The sample has millions of clones, about 95% seen once. Input material: naive CD8+ T cells sorted from blood. V and J are TRBV6-5 and TRBJ2-7; possible D gene TRBD2, 6 bases. This sequence originates from a man between 18 and 35 years old in good health. This CDR3 is CASSYSEGTYEQYF. Here the CDR3 DNA reads TGTGCCAGCAGTTACTCGGAGGGAACCTACGAGCAGTACTTC.